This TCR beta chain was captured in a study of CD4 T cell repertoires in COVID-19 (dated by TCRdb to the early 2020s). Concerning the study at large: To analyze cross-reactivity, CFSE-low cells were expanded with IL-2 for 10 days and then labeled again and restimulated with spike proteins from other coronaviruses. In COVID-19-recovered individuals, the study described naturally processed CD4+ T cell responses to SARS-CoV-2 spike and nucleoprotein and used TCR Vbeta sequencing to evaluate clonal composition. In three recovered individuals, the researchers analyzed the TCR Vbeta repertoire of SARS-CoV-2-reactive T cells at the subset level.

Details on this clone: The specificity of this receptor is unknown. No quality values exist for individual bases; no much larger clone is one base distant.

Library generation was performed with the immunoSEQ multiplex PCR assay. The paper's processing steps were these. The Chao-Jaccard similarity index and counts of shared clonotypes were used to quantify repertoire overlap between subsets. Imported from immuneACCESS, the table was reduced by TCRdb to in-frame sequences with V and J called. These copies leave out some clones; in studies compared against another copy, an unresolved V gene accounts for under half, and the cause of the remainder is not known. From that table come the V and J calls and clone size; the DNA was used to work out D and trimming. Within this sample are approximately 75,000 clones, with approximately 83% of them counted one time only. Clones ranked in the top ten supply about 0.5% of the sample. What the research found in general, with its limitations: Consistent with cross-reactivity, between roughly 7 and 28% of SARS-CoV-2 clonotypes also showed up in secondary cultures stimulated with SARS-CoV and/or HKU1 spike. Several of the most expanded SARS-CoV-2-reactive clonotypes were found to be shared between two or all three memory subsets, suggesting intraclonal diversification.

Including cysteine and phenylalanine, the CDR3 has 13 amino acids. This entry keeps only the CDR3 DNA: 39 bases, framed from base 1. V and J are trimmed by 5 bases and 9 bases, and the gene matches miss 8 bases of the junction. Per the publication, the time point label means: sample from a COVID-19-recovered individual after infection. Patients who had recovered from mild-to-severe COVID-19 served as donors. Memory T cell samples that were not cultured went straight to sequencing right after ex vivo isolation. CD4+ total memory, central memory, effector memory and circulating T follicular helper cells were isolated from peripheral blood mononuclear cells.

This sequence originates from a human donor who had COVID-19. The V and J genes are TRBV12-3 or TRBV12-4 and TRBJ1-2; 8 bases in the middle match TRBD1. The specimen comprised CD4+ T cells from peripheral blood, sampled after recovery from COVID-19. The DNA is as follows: TGTGCCAGCAGTCCTGGACAGGGTGGTAGCTACACCTTC. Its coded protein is CASSPGQGGSYTF.